This entry lists 31 T cell receptor beta chains sequenced from one sample in a study of monozygotic twins with inflammatory bowel disease. With the 5' RACE reads reprocessed, TCRdb shows one record per CDR3 protein and no DNA. This sample contains 300,000 to 350,000 distinct CDR3 sequences. Source material: blood. The receptors here all came from a human donor with ulcerative colitis or Crohn's disease, or a healthy co-twin of an affected twin (not recorded which).

V and J are TRBV11-2 and TRBJ2-5. Germline lookup yields CDR1 SGHAT and CDR2 FQNNGV. The CDR3 extends over 13 amino acids. This chain's CDR3 is CASNVDRGETQYF.

The chain employs TRBV19 and TRBJ1-2; absent DNA, TCRdb's TRBD1 call cannot be checked. Germline-derived CDR1 and CDR2 are LNHDA and SQIVND (reference sequence). The CDR3 consists of 15 residues. The CDR3 sequence: CASSRSDTTGYGYTF.

The rearrangement links TRBV7-8 to TRBJ2-7; the TCRdb D gene call, TRBD2, has no DNA to confirm it. The CDR3 spans 18 residues. Germline V gene lookup returns CDR1 SGHVS and CDR2 FQNEAQ. The CDR3 reads CASSLRRPRSGDIYEQYF.

V gene TRBV6-2 or TRBV6-3 combines with J gene TRBJ1-2; TCRdb returns TRBD1, unconfirmable since there is no DNA. Germline V gene data show CDR1 as MNHEY and CDR2 as SVGEGT. The CDR3 totals 16 residues. CDR3 protein: CASTIKPLAGGDGYTF.

The chain recombines TRBV7-2 with TRBJ2-2. Germline V gene sequence: CDR1 SGHTA, CDR2 FQGNSA. This CDR3 has 13 amino acids. The CDR3 spells CASSTQTGGELFF.

This sequence joins TRBV19 and TRBJ1-5. This CDR3 region has 14 residues. Per the germline V gene, CDR1 is LNHDA and CDR2 is SQIVND (reference sequence). The CDR3 loop is CASSTQSSNQPQHF. Looking up the rest from reference TRBV19 and TRBJ1-5 gives the full variable domain: DGGITQSPKYLFRKEGQNVTLSCEQNLNHDAMYWYRQDPGQGLRLIYYSQIVNDFQKGDIAEGYSVSREKKESFPLTVTSAQKNPTAFYLCASSTQSSNQPQHFGDGTRLSIL.

V is TRBV27 and J is TRBJ2-1; the TRBD1 assignment by TCRdb is unverifiable without DNA. This CDR3 region has 15 residues. Germline V lookup: CDR1 MNHEY, CDR2 SMNVEV (reference sequence). The CDR3 spells CASSLFGYPGNEQFF.

The CDR3 region is CASSSRQGGDRAYGYTF. The chain has TRBV27 and TRBJ1-2; with no DNA, the TCRdb D assignment of TRBD1 cannot be verified. Per germline, CDR1 MNHEY and CDR2 SMNVEV (reference sequence). The CDR3 is 17 amino acids.

The chain employs TRBV10-3 and TRBJ2-3; TCRdb reports TRBD2, a call that lacks DNA to check it against. The CDR3 totals 17 residues. Germline CDR1 ENHRY, CDR2 SYGVKD. The CDR3 sequence: CAISDGSSGPSTDTQYF.

The chain combines TRBV12-3 or TRBV12-4 with TRBJ1-3. This CDR3 has 15 residues. CDR3: CASSLVVSSGNTIYF.

The chain carries TRBV19 and TRBJ2-1; TCRdb picks TRBD2, but there is no DNA to check that call. The CDR3 loop spans 14 amino acids. Germline V gives CDR1 LNHDA, CDR2 SQIVND (reference sequence). The CDR3 is CASSEPGLDTEQFF.

V is TRBV6-5 and J is TRBJ2-5; TCRdb returns TRBD1, unconfirmable since there is no DNA. The CDR3 length is 15 residues. Germline CDR1 reads MNHEY; CDR2 reads SVGAGI. The CDR3 spells CASSYGQGGRETQYF.

The chain has TRBV24-1 and TRBJ2-3; the TRBD1 assignment by TCRdb is unverifiable without DNA. Germline loops: CDR1 KGHDR, CDR2 SFDVKD. This CDR3 is built from 14 residues. The chain's CDR3 is CATSETPTENMQYF.

The chain has TRBV20-1 and TRBJ2-7. CDR1 and CDR2 (germline): DFQATT, SNEGSKA (reference sequence). The CDR3 has 15 amino acids. The CDR3 is CSARDPSGWTYEQYF.

This rearrangement joins TRBV7-9 to TRBJ1-6. The CDR3 covers 12 residues. Germline V gene data show CDR1 as SEHNR and CDR2 as FQNEAQ (reference sequence). CDR3 amino acids: CASSLNFSPLHF.

The genes are TRBV28 and TRBJ1-1; the TRBD1 assignment by TCRdb is unverifiable without DNA. There are 19 residues in the CDR3. Germline CDR1 and CDR2: MDHEN and SYDVKM. The CDR3 sequence is CASSLLMGSGSGLNTEAFF.

This chain links TRBV6-1 with TRBJ2-1; TCRdb gives TRBD2 as the D gene, but with no DNA this cannot be confirmed. The CDR3 loop spans 15 amino acids. Germline lookup yields CDR1 MNHNS and CDR2 SASEGT. CDR3 loop: CASSERTVAAGEQFF.

The chain employs TRBV7-9 and TRBJ2-7. This CDR3 contains 13 residues. CDR1 and CDR2 from the germline V gene are SEHNR and FQNEAQ (reference sequence). This CDR3 is CASSLQLPYEQYF.

The chain carries TRBV12-3 or TRBV12-4 and TRBJ2-7; TCRdb selects TRBD2, and the lack of DNA leaves this call unchecked. The CDR3 is made up of 13 amino acids. The CDR3 is CASSSGPPYEQYF.

The CDR3 reads CASSSGTGNQPQHF. The chain links TRBV5-1 to TRBJ1-5. This CDR3 spans 14 amino acids. The germline gives CDR1 SGHRS, CDR2 YFSETQ.

The rearrangement joins TRBV6-6 to TRBJ2-5; without DNA, the TCRdb call of TRBD1 cannot be checked. CDR1 MNHNY and CDR2 SVGAGI come from the germline V gene (reference sequence). The CDR3 spans 11 residues. The CDR3 protein is CAGGIGGTQYF.

This chain uses TRBV6-5 with TRBJ1-1. The CDR3 has 14 amino acids. The germline V gene encodes CDR1 MNHEY and CDR2 SVGAGI. CDR3 protein: CASSYTTRDTEAFF.

The chain's CDR3 is CASRHKQGTKNQPQHF. The V and J genes are TRBV6-2 or TRBV6-3 and TRBJ1-5; TCRdb's D call, TRBD1, is unchecked because there is no DNA. The germline V gene has CDR1 MNHEY and CDR2 SVGEGT. This CDR3 has 16 amino acids.

The CDR3 sequence: CASSLEGLAIQETQYF. This chain links TRBV5-4 with TRBJ2-5. The V gene's germline CDR1 is SGHNT and CDR2 YYREEE (reference sequence). CDR3 length: 16 amino acids.

V usage is TRBV5-1 and J usage is TRBJ2-2; there is no DNA to check the TCRdb D call of TRBD1. Germline values: CDR1 SGHRS, CDR2 YFSETQ. This CDR3 contains 14 residues. The CDR3 protein is CASSTYRFPGELFF.

This sequence joins TRBV7-8 and TRBJ1-4. The CDR3 totals 16 residues. CDR1 is SGHVS and CDR2 is FQNEAQ in the germline V gene. This CDR3 reads CASSPSTGRTNEKLFF. The variable domain in full, completed from reference TRBV7-8 and TRBJ1-4, reads GAGVSQSPRYKVAKRGQDVALRCDPISGHVSLFWYQQALGQGPEFLTYFQNEAQLDKSGLPSDRFFAERPEGSVSTLKIQRTQQEDSAVYLCASSPSTGRTNEKLFFGSGTQLSVL.

The chain uses TRBV11-2 and TRBJ1-1; with no DNA, the TCRdb D assignment of TRBD1 cannot be verified. Germline assignment: CDR1 SGHAT and CDR2 FQNNGV. CDR3 size: 16 residues. CDR3: CASSLNVRGMSTEAFF.

The rearrangement joins TRBV5-1 to TRBJ2-1; TCRdb proposes TRBD1, but this gene call is untestable without DNA. Germline CDR1 SGHRS, CDR2 YFSETQ. The CDR3 is made up of 13 amino acids. The CDR3 sequence: CASATDRYNGQFF. Based on the CDR3 plus reference TRBV5-1 and TRBJ2-1, the full variable domain is KAGVTQTPRYLIKTRGQQVTLSCSPISGHRSVSWYQQTPGQGLQFLFEYFSETQRNKGNFPGRFSGRQFSNSRSEMNVSTLELGDSALYLCASATDRYNGQFFGPGTRLTVL.

This chain joins TRBV5-1 and TRBJ2-1; the TCRdb D gene call, TRBD1, has no DNA to confirm it. The CDR3 covers 15 residues. Germline assignment: CDR1 SGHRS and CDR2 YFSETQ. CDR3 protein: CVSSHGTPDYNEQFF.

The V call is TRBV6-5, the J call TRBJ1-2. The CDR3 runs 12 residues. In germline, CDR1 is MNHEY, CDR2 SVGAGI. The CDR3 protein is CASSWGSYGYTF.

The chain recombines TRBV6-5 with TRBJ2-5; TCRdb indicates TRBD1, and absent DNA this call remains unverified. Germline V gives CDR1 MNHEY, CDR2 SVGAGI. This CDR3 has 15 residues. CDR3 in amino acids: CASSYSHGQEETQYF.